The present entry profiles one T cell receptor (beta chain) with its context. What it recognizes is unknown. This sample was included in a study of cytomegalovirus exposure and HLA in healthy donors. Study findings and constraints: Among TCR beta chains, those listed as cytomegalovirus-associated numbered more than 150.

Using immunoSEQ multiplex PCR, the repertoire was profiled, and TCRdb retains in-frame clones only, with some absent. The sample holds 150,000 to 200,000 clones, 86% seen once. CDR1 is GTSNPN and CDR2 is SVGIG in the germline V gene (reference sequence). With 4 bases removed from V and 10 bases from J, the gap between germline ends came to 11 bases. This CDR3 has 12 residues. The sequenced material came from PBMCs. This clonotype was sampled from a woman aged 18-29 years in good health and CMV-seronegative. This chain links TRBV30 with TRBJ1-6; D gene ambiguous. The CDR3 DNA sequence: TGTGCCTGGACTCCTGACTACTCACCCCTCCACTTT. This sequence encodes CAWTPDYSPLHF.